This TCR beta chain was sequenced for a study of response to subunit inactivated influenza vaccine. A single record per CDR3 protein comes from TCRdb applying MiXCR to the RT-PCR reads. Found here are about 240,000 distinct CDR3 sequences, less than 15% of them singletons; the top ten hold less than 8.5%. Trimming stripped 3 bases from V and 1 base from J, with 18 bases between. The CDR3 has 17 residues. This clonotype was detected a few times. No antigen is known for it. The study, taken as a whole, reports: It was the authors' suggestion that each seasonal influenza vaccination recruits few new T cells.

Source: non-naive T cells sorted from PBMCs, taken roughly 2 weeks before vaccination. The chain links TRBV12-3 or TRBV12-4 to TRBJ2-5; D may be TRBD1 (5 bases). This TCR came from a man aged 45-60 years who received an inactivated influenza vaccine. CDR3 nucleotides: TGTGCCAGCAGTTTTGGGATCACAGGCATCCCCCAAGAGACCCAGTACTTC. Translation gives CASSFGITGIPQETQYF.